This TCR beta chain was documented in a study of CXCR3-negative and CXCR3-positive naive CD8 T cells. Study-level results: Compared with CXCR3-negative naive cells, CXCR3-positive naive cells showed more hydrophobic TRB CDR3s.

With regard to this clonotype: Its antigen is undetermined.

CDR1 SGHRS and CDR2 YFSETQ come from the germline V gene. The CDR3 spans 15 residues. The TRB libraries of cDNA were built by UMI-labeled 5' RACE. TCRdb processed the 5' RACE reads again and assigns one entry to each CDR3 protein, with no DNA. Its clone listing holds over 70,000 distinct CDR3 sequences. Cells classed as naive CD8+ T cells were CD45RO-CCR7+CD27+CD95-. This receptor was taken from a human donor in good health. Some clones in this sample may be carry-over from other donors' samples. The chain links TRBV5-1 to TRBJ2-7; no DNA is available, so the TRBD1 call from TCRdb remains unchecked. Sequencing used naive CXCR3+ CD8+ T cells from blood. Stated subset: CD45RO-CCR7+CD27+CD95- naive CD8+ T cells expressing CXCR3 (TNR3+). The CDR3 protein is CASSAGQGARNEQYF.